This T cell receptor beta chain stems from a study of OX40 agonist ivuxolimab in advanced cancers. Study findings and constraints: Compared with CD4+, CD8+ T cells on average had more expanded clones. Dose levels from 0.1 to 3.0 mg/kg saw CD4+ and CD8+ blood T cells expand clonally by week 6.

The CDR3 totals 15 residues. The germline V gene has CDR1 SGDLS and CDR2 YYNGEE. V lost 0 bases and J 4 bases, leaving 10 bases between the germline ends. Systemic immunosuppression or a history of autoimmune disease excluded patients. Blood sampling took place at baseline, cycle 4 day 1, and cycle 7 day 1. Sequenced by immunoSEQ multiplex PCR; TCRdb stores in-frame clones only, minus some. The table has 68,000 or so clones, roughly nine tenths seen once; the top ten hold roughly 2%. As for this clone: Its antigen is currently unknown.

This sequence joins TRBV9 and TRBJ1-4; D might be TRBD1 (6 bases). The specimen comprised CD4+ or CD8+ T cells sorted from blood, sampled in a trial of the OX40 agonist ivuxolimab. The receptor comes from an adult with an advanced solid tumor such as melanoma, head and neck, liver or kidney cancer. CDR3 bases: TGTGCCAGCAGCGTAGTGGGGGCCCGTAATGAAAAACTGTTTTTT. This translates into CASSVVGARNEKLFF.